Listed below are T cell receptor beta chains from one sample, sequenced in a study of blood T cell repertoires in COVID-19. Profiled with immunoSEQ multiplex PCR; TCRdb holds only in-frame clones, not every one. The sample yields over 200,000 clones, around 90% seen once. The sample consisted of peripheral blood. These receptors came from a human donor in a cohort sampled during active COVID-19. Each CDR3 is given without its conserved first and last residue.

j_gene: TRBJ2-7
v_gene: TRBV6-5
CDR3aa: ASSYSGGGEQY

j_gene: TRBJ2-7
v_gene: TRBV5-8
CDR3aa: ASRQTGDSEQY

j_gene: TRBJ1-1
v_gene: TRBV9
CDR3aa: ASSSGHQNTEAF

j_gene: TRBJ1-2
v_gene: TRBV19
CDR3aa: ASLLTGAAYGYT

j_gene: TRBJ1-1
v_gene: TRBV9
CDR3aa: ASSLSGGVTEAF

j_gene: TRBJ1-5
v_gene: TRBV6-5
CDR3aa: ASRDRDRQPQH

j_gene: TRBJ1-3
v_gene: TRBV15
CDR3aa: ATSRDSIRFSGNTIY

j_gene: TRBJ2-7
v_gene: TRBV6-1
CDR3aa: ASSDQGQGNYEQY

j_gene: TRBJ2-7
v_gene: TRBV19
CDR3aa: ASSKGSRGYEQY

j_gene: TRBJ1-1
v_gene: TRBV18
CDR3aa: ASSRDRGNTEAF

j_gene: TRBJ2-5
v_gene: TRBV24-1
CDR3aa: ATSAAGQGMETQY

j_gene: TRBJ1-4
v_gene: TRBV28
CDR3aa: ASSPGATNEKLF

j_gene: TRBJ2-5
v_gene: TRBV9
CDR3aa: ASSARGGDIAAETQY

j_gene: TRBJ2-5
v_gene: TRBV9
CDR3aa: ASSVDWGGETQY

j_gene: TRBJ1-2
v_gene: TRBV3-1/TRBV3-2
CDR3aa: ASSQDQWGDYGYT

j_gene: TRBJ2-3
v_gene: TRBV5-4
CDR3aa: ASSQDSRNTDTQY

j_gene: TRBJ2-7
v_gene: TRBV19
CDR3aa: ASSTGHYDEQY

j_gene: TRBJ2-7
v_gene: TRBV6-4
CDR3aa: ASSDSFSYEQY

j_gene: TRBJ1-2
v_gene: TRBV4-3
CDR3aa: ASSQETGLRPYGYT

j_gene: TRBJ2-7
v_gene: TRBV7-2
CDR3aa: ASSLSGAYEQY

j_gene: TRBJ2-2
v_gene: TRBV18
CDR3aa: ASPGLADPGELF

j_gene: TRBJ2-7
v_gene: TRBV19
CDR3aa: ASSMASYEQY

j_gene: TRBJ2-7
v_gene: TRBV13
CDR3aa: ASSPARGGYEQY

j_gene: TRBJ1-2
v_gene: TRBV4-3
CDR3aa: ASSQDPGDGYGYT

j_gene: TRBJ2-7
v_gene: TRBV10-3
CDR3aa: AISENREMIEQY

j_gene: TRBJ2-7
v_gene: TRBV4-1
CDR3aa: ASSQGGQIYEQY

j_gene: TRBJ2-2
v_gene: TRBV5-4
CDR3aa: ASSQTGTSAGGELF

j_gene: TRBJ2-7
v_gene: TRBV27
CDR3aa: ASSGRIAATYEQY

j_gene: TRBJ2-7
v_gene: TRBV28
CDR3aa: ASSPGLAGVEQY